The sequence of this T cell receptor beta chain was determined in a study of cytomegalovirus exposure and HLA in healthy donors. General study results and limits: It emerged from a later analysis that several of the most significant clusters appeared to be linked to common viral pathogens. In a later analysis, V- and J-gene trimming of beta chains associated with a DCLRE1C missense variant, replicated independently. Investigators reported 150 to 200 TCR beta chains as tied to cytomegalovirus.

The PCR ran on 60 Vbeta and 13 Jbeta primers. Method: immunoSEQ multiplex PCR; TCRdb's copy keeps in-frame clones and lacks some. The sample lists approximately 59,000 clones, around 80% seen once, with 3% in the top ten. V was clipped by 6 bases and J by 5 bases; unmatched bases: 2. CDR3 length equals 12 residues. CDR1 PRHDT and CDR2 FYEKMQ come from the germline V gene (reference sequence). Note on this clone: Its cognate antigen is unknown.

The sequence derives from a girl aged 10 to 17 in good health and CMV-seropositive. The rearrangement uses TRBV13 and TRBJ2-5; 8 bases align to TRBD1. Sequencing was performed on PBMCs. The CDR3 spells CASSRDRETQYF. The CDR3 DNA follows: TGTGCCAGCAGTCGGGACAGGGAGACCCAGTACTTC.